The present T cell receptor beta chain was sequenced within a study of blood T cell repertoires in COVID-19. Sequencing was performed with immunoSEQ multiplex PCR; in TCRdb, only in-frame clones are kept and a portion is missing. The repertoire includes around 69,000 clones, about four fifths of them detected once, and roughly 9.2% sits in the top ten. V shed 10 bases and J 1 base; nucleotides not matched to a gene: 9. Germline V gives CDR1 MDHEN, CDR2 SYDVKM. The CDR3 length is 14 residues. The sample comprised peripheral blood. V gene TRBV28 combines with J gene TRBJ1-2; 7 nucleotides line up with TRBD1. This clonotype was obtained from a man in his fifties or sixties with active COVID-19. The CDR3 DNA follows: TGTGCCAACCAAACAGGGGCCCTTAACTATGGCTACACCTTC. It specifies CANQTGALNYGYTF.